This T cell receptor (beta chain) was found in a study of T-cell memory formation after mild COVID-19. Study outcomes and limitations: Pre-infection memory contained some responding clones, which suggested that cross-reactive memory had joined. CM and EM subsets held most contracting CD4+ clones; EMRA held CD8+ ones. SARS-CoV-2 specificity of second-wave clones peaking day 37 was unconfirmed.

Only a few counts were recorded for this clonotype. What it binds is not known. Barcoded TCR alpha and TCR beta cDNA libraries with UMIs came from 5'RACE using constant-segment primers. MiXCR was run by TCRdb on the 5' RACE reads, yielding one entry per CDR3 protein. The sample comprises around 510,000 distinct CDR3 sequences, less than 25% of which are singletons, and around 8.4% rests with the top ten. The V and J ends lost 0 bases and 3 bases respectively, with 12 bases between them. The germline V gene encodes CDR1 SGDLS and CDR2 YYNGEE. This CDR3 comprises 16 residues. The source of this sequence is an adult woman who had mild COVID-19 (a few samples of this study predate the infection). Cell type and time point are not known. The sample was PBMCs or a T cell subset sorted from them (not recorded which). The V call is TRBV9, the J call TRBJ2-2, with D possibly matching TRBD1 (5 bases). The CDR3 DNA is TGTGCCAGCAGCGTAGGATATGACAGTTACACCGGGGAGCTGTTTTTT. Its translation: CASSVGYDSYTGELFF.